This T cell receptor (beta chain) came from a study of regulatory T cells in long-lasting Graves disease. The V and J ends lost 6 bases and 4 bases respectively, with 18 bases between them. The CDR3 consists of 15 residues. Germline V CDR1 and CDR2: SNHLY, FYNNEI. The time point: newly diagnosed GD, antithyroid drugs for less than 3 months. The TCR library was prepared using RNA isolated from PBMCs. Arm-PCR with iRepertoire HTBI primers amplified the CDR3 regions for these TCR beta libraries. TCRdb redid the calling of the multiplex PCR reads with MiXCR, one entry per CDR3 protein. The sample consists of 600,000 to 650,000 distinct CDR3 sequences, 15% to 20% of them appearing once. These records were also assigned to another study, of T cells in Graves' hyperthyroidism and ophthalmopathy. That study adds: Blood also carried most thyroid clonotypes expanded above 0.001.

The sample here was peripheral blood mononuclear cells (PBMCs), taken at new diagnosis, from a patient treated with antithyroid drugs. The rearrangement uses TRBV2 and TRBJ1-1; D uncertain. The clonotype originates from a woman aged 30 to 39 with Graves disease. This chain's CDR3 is CASRSDTIMGTEAFF. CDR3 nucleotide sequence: TGTGCCAGCAGGTCCGATACGATTATGGGCACTGAAGCTTTCTTT.